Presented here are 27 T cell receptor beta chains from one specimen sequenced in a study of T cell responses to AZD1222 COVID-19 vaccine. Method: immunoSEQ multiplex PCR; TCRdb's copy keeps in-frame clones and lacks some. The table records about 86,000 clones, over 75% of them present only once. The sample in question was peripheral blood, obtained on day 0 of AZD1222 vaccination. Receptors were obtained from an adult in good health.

The DNA of the CDR3 is TGTGCCAGCAGCGGTCTGCGTGCTAGCACAGATACGCAGTATTTT. It specifies CASSGLRASTDTQYF. V usage is TRBV14 and J usage is TRBJ2-3; no clear D. The ends were cut back, 5 bases at V and 0 bases at J, with 12 bases in the middle. This CDR3 has 15 residues. The germline V gene has CDR1 SGHDN and CDR2 FVKESK. The full variable domain, in which reference TRBV14 and TRBJ2-3 provide the parts outside the CDR3, is EAGVTQFPSHSVIEKGQTVTLRCDPISGHDNLYWYRRVMGKEIKFLLHFVKESKQDESGMPNNRFLAERTGGTYSTLKVQPAELEDSGVYFCASSGLRASTDTQYFGPGTRLTVL.

CDR3 protein: CASSVAARNTEAFF. The CDR3 DNA reads as TGTGCCAGCAGCGTAGCGGCCAGAAACACTGAAGCTTTCTTT. The chain combines TRBV9 with TRBJ1-1, with D uncertain. Germline V gene data show CDR1 as SGDLS and CDR2 as YYNGEE. The CDR3 runs 14 residues. V was trimmed by 0 bases and J by 2 bases, leaving 8 bases between them.

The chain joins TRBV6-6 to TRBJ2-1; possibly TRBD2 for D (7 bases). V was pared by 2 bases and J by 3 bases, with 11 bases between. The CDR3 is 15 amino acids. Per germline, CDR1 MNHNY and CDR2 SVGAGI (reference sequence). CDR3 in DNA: TGTGCCAGCAGTTACGGGGGGGGGCGCTACAATGAGCAGTTCTTC. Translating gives CASSYGGGRYNEQFF.

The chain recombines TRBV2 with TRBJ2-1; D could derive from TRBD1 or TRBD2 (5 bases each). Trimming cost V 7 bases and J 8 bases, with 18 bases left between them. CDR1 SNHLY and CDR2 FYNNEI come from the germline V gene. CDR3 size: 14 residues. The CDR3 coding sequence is TGTGCCAGCAAGAGGGGTCCCAAGGTCGATGAGCAGTTCTTC. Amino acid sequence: CASKRGPKVDEQFF.

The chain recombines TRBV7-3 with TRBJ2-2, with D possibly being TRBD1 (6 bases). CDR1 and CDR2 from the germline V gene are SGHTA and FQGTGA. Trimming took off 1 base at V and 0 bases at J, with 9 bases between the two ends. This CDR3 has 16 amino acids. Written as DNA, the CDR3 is TGTGCCAGCAGCTTAAGACAGGCCACGAACACCGGGGAGCTGTTTTTT. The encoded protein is CASSLRQATNTGELFF.

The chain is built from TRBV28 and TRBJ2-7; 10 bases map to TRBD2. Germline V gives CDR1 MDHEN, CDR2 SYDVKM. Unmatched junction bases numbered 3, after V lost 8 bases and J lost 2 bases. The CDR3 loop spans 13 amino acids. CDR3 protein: CASWTSGTYEQYF. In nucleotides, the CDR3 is TGTGCCAGCTGGACTAGCGGAACCTACGAGCAGTACTTC.

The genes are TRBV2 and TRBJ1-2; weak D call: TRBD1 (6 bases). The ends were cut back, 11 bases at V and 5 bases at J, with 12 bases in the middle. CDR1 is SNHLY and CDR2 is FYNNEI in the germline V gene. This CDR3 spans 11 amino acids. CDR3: CAGKQGYGYTF. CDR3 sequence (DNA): TGTGCCGGAAAACAGGGATATGGCTACACCTTC.

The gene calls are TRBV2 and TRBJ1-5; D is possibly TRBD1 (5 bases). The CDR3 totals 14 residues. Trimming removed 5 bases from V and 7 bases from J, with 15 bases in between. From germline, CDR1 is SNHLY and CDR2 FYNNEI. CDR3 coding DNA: TGTGCCAGCAGTTATGGGGCGGGATTGCAGCCCCAGCATTTT. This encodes CASSYGAGLQPQHF.

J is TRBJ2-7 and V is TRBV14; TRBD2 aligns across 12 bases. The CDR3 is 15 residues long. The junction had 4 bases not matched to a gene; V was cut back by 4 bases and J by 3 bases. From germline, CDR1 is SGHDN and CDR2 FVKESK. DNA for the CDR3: TGTGCCAGCAGCCCCCTAGCGGGAGGGAACTACGAGCAGTACTTC. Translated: CASSPLAGGNYEQYF.

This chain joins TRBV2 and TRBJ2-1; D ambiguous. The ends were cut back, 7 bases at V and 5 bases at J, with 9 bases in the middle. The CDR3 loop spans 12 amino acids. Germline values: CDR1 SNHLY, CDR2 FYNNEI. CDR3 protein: CASTFNDNEQFF. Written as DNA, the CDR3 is TGTGCCAGCACTTTTAACGACAATGAGCAGTTCTTC.

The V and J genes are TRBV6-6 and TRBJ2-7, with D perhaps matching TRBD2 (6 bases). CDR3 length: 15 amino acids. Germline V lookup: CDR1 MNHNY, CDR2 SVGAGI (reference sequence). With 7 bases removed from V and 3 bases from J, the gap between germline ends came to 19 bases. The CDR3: CASTPTPSGYYEQYF. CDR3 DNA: TGTGCCAGCACCCCAACGCCGAGCGGGTACTACGAGCAGTACTTC.

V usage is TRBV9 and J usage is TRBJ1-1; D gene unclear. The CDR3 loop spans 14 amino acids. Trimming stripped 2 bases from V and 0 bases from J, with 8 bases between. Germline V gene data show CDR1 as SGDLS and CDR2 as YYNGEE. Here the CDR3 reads CASSVNVLNTEAFF. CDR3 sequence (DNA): TGTGCCAGCAGCGTCAATGTCCTGAACACTGAAGCTTTCTTT.

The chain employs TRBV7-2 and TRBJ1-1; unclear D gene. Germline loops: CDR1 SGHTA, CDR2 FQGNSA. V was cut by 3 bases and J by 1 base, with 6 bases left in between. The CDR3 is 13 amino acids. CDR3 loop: CASSFYPNTEAFF. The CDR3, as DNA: TGTGCCAGCAGCTTTTACCCGAACACTGAAGCTTTCTTT.

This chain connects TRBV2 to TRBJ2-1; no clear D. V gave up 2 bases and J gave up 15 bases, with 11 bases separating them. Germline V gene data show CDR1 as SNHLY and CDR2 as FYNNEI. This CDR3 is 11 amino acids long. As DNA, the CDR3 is TGTGCCAGCAGTGAACGTCCCCAGACGTTCTTC. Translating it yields CASSERPQTFF.

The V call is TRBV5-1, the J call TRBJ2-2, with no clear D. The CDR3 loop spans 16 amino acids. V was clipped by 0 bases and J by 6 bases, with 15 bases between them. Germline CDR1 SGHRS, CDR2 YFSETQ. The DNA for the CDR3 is TGCGCCAGCAGCTTGGGGGCAATAACTCGGTCCGGGGAGCTGTTTTTT. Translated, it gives CASSLGAITRSGELFF.

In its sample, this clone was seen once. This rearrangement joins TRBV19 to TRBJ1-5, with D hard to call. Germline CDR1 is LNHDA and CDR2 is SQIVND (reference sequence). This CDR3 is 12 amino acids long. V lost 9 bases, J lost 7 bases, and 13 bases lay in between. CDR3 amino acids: CASRGVGQPQHF. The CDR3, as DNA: TGTGCCAGCCGGGGAGTGGGACAGCCCCAGCATTTT.

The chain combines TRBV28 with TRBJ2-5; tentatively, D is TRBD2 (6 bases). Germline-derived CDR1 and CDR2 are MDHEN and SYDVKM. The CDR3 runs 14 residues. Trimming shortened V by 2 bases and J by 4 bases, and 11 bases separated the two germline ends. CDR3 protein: CASSLRGGVETQYF. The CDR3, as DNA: TGTGCCAGCAGTTTACGGGGCGGGGTAGAGACCCAGTACTTC.

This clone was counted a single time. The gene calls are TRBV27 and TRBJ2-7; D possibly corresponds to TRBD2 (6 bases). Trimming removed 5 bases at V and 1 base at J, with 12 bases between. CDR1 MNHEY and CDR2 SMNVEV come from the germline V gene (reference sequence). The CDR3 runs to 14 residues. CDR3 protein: CASSVAEHSYEQYF. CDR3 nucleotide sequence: TGTGCCAGCAGTGTAGCGGAACATTCCTACGAGCAGTACTTC.

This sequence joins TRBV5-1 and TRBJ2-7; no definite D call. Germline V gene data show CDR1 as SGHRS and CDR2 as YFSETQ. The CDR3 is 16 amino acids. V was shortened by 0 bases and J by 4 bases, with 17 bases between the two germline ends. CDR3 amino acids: CASSLGLGRSFYEQYF. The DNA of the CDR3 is TGCGCCAGCAGCTTGGGATTAGGACGGTCTTTTTACGAGCAGTACTTC.

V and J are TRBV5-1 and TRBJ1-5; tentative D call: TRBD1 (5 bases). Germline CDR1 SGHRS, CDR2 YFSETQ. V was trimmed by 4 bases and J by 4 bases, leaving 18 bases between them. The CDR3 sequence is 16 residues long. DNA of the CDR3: TGCGCCAGCAGCCCCATCCCCTTCGGGGGAAATCAGCCCCAGCATTTT. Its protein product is CASSPIPFGGNQPQHF.

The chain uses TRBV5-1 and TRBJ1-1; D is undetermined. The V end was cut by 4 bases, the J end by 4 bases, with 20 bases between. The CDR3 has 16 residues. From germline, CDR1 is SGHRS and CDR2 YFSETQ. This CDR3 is CASSELTAGVGTEAFF. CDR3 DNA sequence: TGCGCCAGCAGCGAACTAACCGCGGGTGTCGGCACTGAAGCTTTCTTT. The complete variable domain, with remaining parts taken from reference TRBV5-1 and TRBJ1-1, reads KAGVTQTPRYLIKTRGQQVTLSCSPISGHRSVSWYQQTPGQGLQFLFEYFSETQRNKGNFPGRFSGRQFSNSRSEMNVSTLELGDSALYLCASSELTAGVGTEAFFGQGTRLTVV.

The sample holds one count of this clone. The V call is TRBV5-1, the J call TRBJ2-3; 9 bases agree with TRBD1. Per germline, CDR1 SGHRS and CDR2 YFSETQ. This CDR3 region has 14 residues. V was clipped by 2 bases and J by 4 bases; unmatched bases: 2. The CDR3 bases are TGCGCCAGCAGCTTAGGACAGGGGCCAGATACGCAGTATTTT. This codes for CASSLGQGPDTQYF.

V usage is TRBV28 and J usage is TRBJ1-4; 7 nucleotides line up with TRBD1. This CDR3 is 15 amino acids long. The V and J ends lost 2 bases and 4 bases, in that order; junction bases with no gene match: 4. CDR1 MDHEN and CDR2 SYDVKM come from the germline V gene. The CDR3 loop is CASSLGQDFNEKLFF. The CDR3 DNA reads TGTGCCAGCAGTTTAGGACAGGACTTTAATGAAAAACTGTTTTTT.

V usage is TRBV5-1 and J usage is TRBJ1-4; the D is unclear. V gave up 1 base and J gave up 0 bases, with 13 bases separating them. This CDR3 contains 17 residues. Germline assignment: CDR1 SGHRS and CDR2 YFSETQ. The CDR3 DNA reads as TGCGCCAGCAGCTTGACCCTGCCAGGCACAACTAATGAAAAACTGTTTTTT. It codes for CASSLTLPGTTNEKLFF.

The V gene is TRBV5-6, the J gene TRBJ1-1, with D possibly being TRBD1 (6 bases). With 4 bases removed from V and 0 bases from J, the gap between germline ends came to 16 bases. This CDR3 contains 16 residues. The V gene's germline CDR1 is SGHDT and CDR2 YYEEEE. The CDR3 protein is CASSPVGTHVNTEAFF. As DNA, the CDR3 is TGTGCCAGCAGCCCGGTGGGGACACACGTGAACACTGAAGCTTTCTTT.

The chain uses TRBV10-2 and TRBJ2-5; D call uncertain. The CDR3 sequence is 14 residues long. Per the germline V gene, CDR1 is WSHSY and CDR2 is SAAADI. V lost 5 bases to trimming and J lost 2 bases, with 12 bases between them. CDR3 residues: CASSSDARQETQYF. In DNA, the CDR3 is TGCGCCAGCAGTAGCGACGCCCGTCAAGAGACCCAGTACTTC.

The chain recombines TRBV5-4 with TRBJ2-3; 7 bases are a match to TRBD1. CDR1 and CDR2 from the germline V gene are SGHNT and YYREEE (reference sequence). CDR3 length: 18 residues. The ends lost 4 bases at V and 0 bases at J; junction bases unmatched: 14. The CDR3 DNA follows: TGTGCCAGCAGCCTAGGAGCAGGGGGAGCGGCAAGCACAGATACGCAGTATTTT. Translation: CASSLGAGGAASTDTQYF.